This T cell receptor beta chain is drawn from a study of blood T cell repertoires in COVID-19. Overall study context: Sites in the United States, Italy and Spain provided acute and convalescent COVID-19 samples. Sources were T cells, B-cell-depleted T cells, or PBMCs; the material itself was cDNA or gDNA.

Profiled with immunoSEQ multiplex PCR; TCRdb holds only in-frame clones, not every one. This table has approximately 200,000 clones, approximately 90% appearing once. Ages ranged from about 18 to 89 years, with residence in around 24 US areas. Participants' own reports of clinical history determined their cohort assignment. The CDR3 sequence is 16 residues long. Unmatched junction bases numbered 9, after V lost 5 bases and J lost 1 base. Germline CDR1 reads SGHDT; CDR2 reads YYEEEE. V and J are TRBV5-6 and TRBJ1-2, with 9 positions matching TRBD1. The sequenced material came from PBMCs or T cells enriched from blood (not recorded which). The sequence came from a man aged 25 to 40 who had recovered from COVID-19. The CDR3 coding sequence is TGTGCCAGCAGAGTACCAGGGACAGGGCATAACTATGGCTACACCTTC. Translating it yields CASRVPGTGHNYGYTF. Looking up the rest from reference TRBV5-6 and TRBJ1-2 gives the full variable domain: DAGVTQSPTHLIKTRGQQVTLRCSPKSGHDTVSWYQQALGQGPQFIFQYYEEEERQRGNFPDRFSGHQFPNYSSELNVNALLLGDSALYLCASRVPGTGHNYGYTFGSGTRLTVV.